This is a list of T cell receptor beta chains from one sample in a study of T cell changes during pregnancy in multiple sclerosis. Assay used: immunoSEQ multiplex PCR; TCRdb lists only in-frame clones, some missing. The sample includes about 44,000 clones, approximately 96% of them seen just once. This specimen was peripheral blood, taken in the second trimester of pregnancy. These TCRs come from a female donor with multiple sclerosis, enrolled in a pregnancy study. Both conserved end residues are part of each CDR3. The order of the fields is D gene, V gene, J gene, clone size, CDR3 DNA, CDR3 protein. The D gene is left open where the match is weak. Part of the rows lack a size; the others show once, few, many or a class for expanded clones.

TRBD2	TRBV7-7	TRBJ2-5	NA	TGTGCCAGCAGCTTAGTTCTAGCGGGAGGGCCAGGGGAGACCCAGTACTTC	CASSLVLAGGPGETQYF
TRBD2	TRBV5-5	TRBJ2-1	NA	TGTGCCAGCAGCTTGGGGCTAGCGGGAGGGCCTCGGGTCTACAATGAGCAGTTCTTC	CASSLGLAGGPRVYNEQFF
TRBD1	TRBV4-2	TRBJ2-1	few	TGTGCCAGCACCCCGCGTGAGACAGGGGCTCGGGGTGAGCAGTTCTTC	CASTPRETGARGEQFF
NA	TRBV19	TRBJ2-6	NA	TGTGCCACCACCGGGCGGGCAGGGGGGCCCCCCCCCTCTGGGGCCAACGTCCTGACTTTC	CATTGRAGGPPPSGANVLTF
NA	TRBV5-1	TRBJ2-1	NA	TGCGCCAGCAGCTTGGTGGCGGTCTACTCCTACAATGAGCAGTTCTTC	CASSLVAVYSYNEQFF
NA	TRBV5-1	TRBJ2-1	NA	TGCGCCAGCAGCTTGGTCCAGCCGGGAAACAATGAGCAGTTCTTC	CASSLVQPGNNEQFF
NA	TRBV19	TRBJ2-3	NA	TGTGCCAGTAGTATAGGACTTGGATTAGATACGCAGTATTTT	CASSIGLGLDTQYF
NA	TRBV18	TRBJ2-7	NA	TGTGCCAGCTCACCACAAGGGGCTACCTACGAGCAGTACTTC	CASSPQGATYEQYF
NA	TRBV25-1	TRBJ1-4	NA	TGTGCCAGCAGTGAAAACCCTGCACACCAAAGAGAAAAACTGTTTTTT	CASSENPAHQREKLFF
TRBD1	TRBV18	TRBJ1-6	NA	TGTGCCAGCTCACCACCTTCGACAGGGCGAAATTCACCCCTCCACTTT	CASSPPSTGRNSPLHF
NA	TRBV2	TRBJ2-2	NA	TGTGCCAGCAGATACAGGTACCCCACCTCGAACACCGGGGAGCTGTTTTTT	CASRYRYPTSNTGELFF
NA	TRBV5-1	TRBJ2-7	NA	TGCGCCAGCAGCTTTATGTCGGCAGGGGACTACGAGCAGTACTTC	CASSFMSAGDYEQYF
TRBD1	TRBV4-1	TRBJ2-1	NA	TGCGCCAGCAGCCAAGTGGACAGGGAGCACAATGAGCAGTTCTTC	CASSQVDREHNEQFF
TRBD2	TRBV7-2	TRBJ2-3	NA	TGTGCCAGCAGCTTAGGTGGCGGGGGGGCCCCAGATACGCAGTATTTT	CASSLGGGGAPDTQYF
TRBD1	TRBV27	TRBJ1-1	NA	TGTGCCAGCAGTTTAGCTGGACAGGCAACCAGAACTGAAGCTTTCTTT	CASSLAGQATRTEAFF
TRBD1	TRBV7-2	TRBJ1-1	NA	TGTGCCAGCAGCTTGGTCACGGGGACAGGGGGCACTGAAGCTTTCTTT	CASSLVTGTGGTEAFF
TRBD2	TRBV2	TRBJ2-1	NA	TGTGCCACCACCTCGGGACTAGCGGACTACAATGAGCAGTTCTTC	CATTSGLADYNEQFF
NA	TRBV28	TRBJ2-4	NA	TGTGCCAGCAGTTTACAGGGCCTGAACATTCAGTACTTC	CASSLQGLNIQYF
TRBD1	TRBV5-8	TRBJ1-1	NA	TGTGCCAGCAGCCAGGGACAGAGGAACACTGAAGCTTTCTTT	CASSQGQRNTEAFF
NA	TRBV30	TRBJ1-5	NA	TGTGCCTGGAGTGTATCCGGGGATCAGCCCCAGCATTTT	CAWSVSGDQPQHF
TRBD1	TRBV15	TRBJ2-2	NA	TGTGCCACCAGCAGAGCCCAGGGGGCGCTCACCGGGGAGCTGTTTTTT	CATSRAQGALTGELFF
NA	TRBV29-1	TRBJ1-2	NA	TGCAGCGTAGAGGAAAGATATGGCTACACCTTC	CSVEERYGYTF
NA	TRBV5-1	TRBJ2-3	NA	TGCGCCAGCACCCCTCGGGGAGGCGCCGCTAGCACAGATACGCAGTATTTT	CASTPRGGAASTDTQYF
NA	TRBV19	TRBJ1-5	NA	TGTGCCAGTAGCGCGAACGGGTGGTCTAATCAGCCCCAGCATTTT	CASSANGWSNQPQHF
TRBD1	TRBV7-8	TRBJ1-5	NA	TGTGCCAGCAGCCGGTTTATGGACAGGGGTAAATTACGGCCCCAGCATTTT	CASSRFMDRGKLRPQHF
TRBD2	TRBV27	TRBJ2-3	NA	TGTGCCAGCAGTTATGGACTAGCGGGAGTAGGTGGGACAGATACGCAGTATTTT	CASSYGLAGVGGTDTQYF